This is a list of T cell receptor beta chains from one sample in a study of blood T cell repertoires in COVID-19. Assay: immunoSEQ multiplex PCR; the TCRdb copy retains only in-frame clones and omits some. The table includes 350,000 or so clones, around 85% detected once. The specimen was PBMCs or T cells enriched from blood (not recorded which). The receptors derive from a woman in her 40s with acute COVID-19. Both conserved end residues are part of each CDR3. D genes are given only for firm matches. Some rows mark clone size as missing; the rest say once, few, many or name a class of expanded clone.

D gene	V gene	clone size	J gene	CDR3 DNA	CDR3 protein
TRBD1	TRBV5-4	.	TRBJ1-1	TGTGCCAGCAGCTTGGTGGACAGGGACACTGAAGCTTTCTTT	CASSLVDRDTEAFF
.	TRBV13	once	TRBJ2-2	TGTGCCAGCAGCTTAGAAAGCGGGCGGAACACCGGGGAGCTGTTTTTT	CASSLESGRNTGELFF
.	TRBV4-2	.	TRBJ1-4	TGTGCCAGCAGCCAAGTCGCAGGCAGCCCTAATGAAAAACTGTTTTTT	CASSQVAGSPNEKLFF
.	TRBV9	.	TRBJ1-1	TGTGCCAGCAGGAGGGAACTGAACACTGAAGCTTTCTTT	CASRRELNTEAFF
.	TRBV6-2/TRBV6-3	.	TRBJ1-5	TGTGCCAGCAGTTACGAATGGGGCTATAGCAATCAGCCCCAGCATTTT	CASSYEWGYSNQPQHF
TRBD1	TRBV5-4	.	TRBJ1-4	TGTGCCAGCAGCACGTGGACAGGGGGCGGTAATGAAAAACTGTTTTTT	CASSTWTGGGNEKLFF
TRBD1	TRBV20-1	.	TRBJ2-2	TGCAGTGCTAGTACAGGGGGCGGGAACGGGGAGCTGTTTTTT	CSASTGGGNGELFF
.	TRBV2	.	TRBJ1-5	TGTGCCAGCATGTCACAGGGTAATCAGCCCCAGCATTTT	CASMSQGNQPQHF
.	TRBV3-1/TRBV3-2	.	TRBJ1-5	TGTGCCAGCAACAGAAGACAGCCCTCTACATGGCCCCAGCATTTT	CASNRRQPSTWPQHF
TRBD1	TRBV19	.	TRBJ1-2	TGTGCCAGTAGTATAGCCGGACAGGTCTATGGCTACACCTTC	CASSIAGQVYGYTF